The 27 T cell receptor beta chains reported below all come from one sample, sequenced in a study of cytomegalovirus exposure and HLA in healthy donors. The PCR had 60 Vbeta and 13 Jbeta primers. Sequencing was performed with immunoSEQ multiplex PCR; in TCRdb, only in-frame clones are kept and a portion is missing. Of some 120,000 clones in the sample, 70% to 80% were seen once. Sample: PBMCs. The receptors were sampled from a man between 45 and 60 years old in good health and CMV-seronegative.

The chain's CDR3 is CASSEPGPYEQYV. In DNA, the CDR3 is TGTGCCAGCAGTGAGCCAGGGCCCTACGAGCAGTACGTC. The rearrangement uses TRBV6-1 and TRBJ2-7; perhaps TRBD1 as D (5 bases). This CDR3 region has 13 residues. Germline CDR1 reads MNHNS; CDR2 reads SASEGT. V lost 3 bases to trimming and J lost 2 bases, with 8 bases between them.

This clone has only a few counts. The V gene is TRBV2, the J gene TRBJ1-1, with D possibly being TRBD1 (5 bases). Germline V gene data show CDR1 as SNHLY and CDR2 as FYNNEI. V lost 4 bases to trimming and J lost 5 bases, with 11 bases between them. This CDR3 is 13 amino acids long. The CDR3 is CASSGLKGTEAFF. Written as DNA, the CDR3 is TGTGCCAGCAGTGGACTCAAGGGGACTGAAGCTTTCTTT.

The CDR3 DNA is TGTGCCAGCAGCTTGGCCAGACAGGGAATCCCCGGGGAGCTGTTTTTT. This codes for CASSLARQGIPGELFF. The J gene is TRBJ2-2, the V gene TRBV5-5; 7 nucleotides match TRBD1. Germline trimming cut 0 bases from V and 6 bases from J; bases unmatched to any gene: 8. This CDR3 comprises 16 residues. Germline V gene data show CDR1 as SGHKS and CDR2 as YYEKEE (reference sequence).

The V and J genes are TRBV18 and TRBJ1-2; possibly TRBD1 for D (6 bases). Per germline, CDR1 KGHSH and CDR2 LQKENI. The CDR3 has 15 amino acids. Trimming took 1 base from V and 2 from J, leaving 11 bases between them. In DNA form, the CDR3 reads TGTGCCAGCTCACCACGGGACAACAGAAACTATGGCTACACCTTC. Its translation is CASSPRDNRNYGYTF. The full variable domain, its missing parts supplied by reference TRBV18 and TRBJ1-2, is NAGVMQNPRHLVRRRGQEARLRCSPMKGHSHVYWYRQLPEEGLKFMVYLQKENIIDESGMPKERFSAEFPKEGPSILRIQQVVRGDSAAYFCASSPRDNRNYGYTFGSGTRLTVV.

This clone was detected only a few times. The V and J genes are TRBV18 and TRBJ1-1, with 7 bases identical to TRBD1. V lost 0 bases to trimming and J lost 6 bases; unmatched junction nucleotides: 4. The CDR3 is 14 amino acids. Germline V gives CDR1 KGHSH, CDR2 LQKENI. CDR3 protein: CASSPPRQGAEAFF. For the CDR3, the DNA is TGTGCCAGCTCACCACCGCGGCAGGGGGCTGAAGCTTTCTTT.

This clone was counted only a few times. The gene calls are TRBV2 and TRBJ2-7; a weak D match, TRBD2 (7 bases). The CDR3 length is 15 residues. The V and J ends lost 4 bases and 2 bases respectively, with 15 bases between them. In germline, CDR1 is SNHLY, CDR2 FYNNEI. DNA of the CDR3: TGTGCCAGCAGTGTGGGGGGGCCCTCGACCTACGAGCAGTACTTC. Translated, it gives CASSVGGPSTYEQYF.

The V call is TRBV7-2, the J call TRBJ1-1; 10 nucleotides align to TRBD1. The ends lost 4 bases at V and 4 bases at J; junction bases unmatched: 6. The length of the CDR3 is 15 residues. Germline V gene lookup returns CDR1 SGHTA and CDR2 FQGNSA. CDR3 bases: TGTGCCAGCAGCTACCAGACAGGGGGCTTCACTGAAGCTTTCTTT. It encodes CASSYQTGGFTEAFF. The entire variable domain, with the rest obtained from reference TRBV7-2 and TRBJ1-1, is as follows: GAGVSQSPSNKVTEKGKDVELRCDPISGHTALYWYRQSLGQGLEFLIYFQGNSAPDKSGLPSDRFSAERTGGSVSTLTIQRTQQEDSAVYLCASSYQTGGFTEAFFGQGTRLTVV.

This clone was picked up a small number of times. The rearrangement joins TRBV7-8 to TRBJ1-4; TRBD1 matches 7 bases. The CDR3 sequence is 13 residues long. The germline V gene has CDR1 SGHVS and CDR2 FQNEAQ. The V and J ends lost 5 bases and 8 bases, in that order; junction bases with no gene match: 5. Here the CDR3 DNA reads TGTGCCAGCAGCAAAGGCAGGGGGGAAAAACTGTTTTTT. This sequence encodes CASSKGRGEKLFF.

The chain carries TRBV28 and TRBJ1-5, with D possibly being TRBD1 (5 bases). CDR1 is MDHEN and CDR2 is SYDVKM in the germline V gene. The CDR3 sequence is 16 residues long. Deletions cut 1 base from V and 7 bases from J, with 17 bases between. The CDR3 DNA follows: TGTGCCAGCAGTTTATCCGACAGTTTAGGTAGGCAGCCCCAGCATTTT. It encodes CASSLSDSLGRQPQHF.

The chain has TRBV7-5 and TRBJ2-1; the D segment call TRBD2 is taken from the table without a DNA check. TRBV7-5 is termed a pseudogene. This CDR3 has 12 amino acids. CDR3 DNA: TGTGTCAGAAGCCCGTGCGCGGGGGTAAAGTTCTTC. Amino acid sequence: CVRSPCAGVKFF.

As for this clone: Other DNA variants within this sample encode the same CDR3. As DNA, the CDR3 is TGCGCCAGCAGCTTGGGCCAGAACTACGAGCAGTACTTC. Translation gives CASSLGQNYEQYF. V usage is TRBV5-1 and J usage is TRBJ2-7, with D uncertain. V lost 0 bases and J lost 3, with 7 bases in between. The CDR3 consists of 13 residues. The germline V gene encodes CDR1 SGHRS and CDR2 YFSETQ. The full variable domain, rest sourced from reference TRBV5-1 and TRBJ2-7, is KAGVTQTPRYLIKTRGQQVTLSCSPISGHRSVSWYQQTPGQGLQFLFEYFSETQRNKGNFPGRFSGRQFSNSRSEMNVSTLELGDSALYLCASSLGQNYEQYFGPGTRLTVT.

This clone occurred a few times. This chain joins TRBV6-1 and TRBJ2-7; maybe TRBD2 (6 bases). Germline assignment: CDR1 MNHNS and CDR2 SASEGT. The CDR3 loop spans 15 amino acids. Between the trimmed V and J ends, which lost 2 bases and 4 bases, there was a span of 15 bases. The CDR3 DNA reads TGTGCCAGCAGTGAATGGGACGGACTACGTTACGAGCAGTACGTC. It is translated as CASSEWDGLRYEQYV.

This clone was recorded only once. The chain recombines TRBV4-1 with TRBJ2-2; 8 bases match TRBD1. This CDR3 has 16 residues. CDR1 and CDR2 from the germline V gene are MGHRA and YSYEKL. V was pared by 0 bases and J by 4 bases, with 4 bases of the junction left unmatched. The DNA for the CDR3 is TGCGCCAGCAGCCAAGAAGGAACAGGGGGCACCGGGGAGCTGTTTTTT. Encoded protein: CASSQEGTGGTGELFF.

V is TRBV4-2 and J is TRBJ2-5, with D possibly TRBD1 on 6 matching bases. The CDR3 runs 16 residues. The germline V gene encodes CDR1 LGHNA and CDR2 YNFKEQ. Between the trimmed V and J ends, which lost 1 base and 5 bases, there was a span of 17 bases. Here the CDR3 reads CASSQGNTGSSETQYF. CDR3 bases: TGTGCCAGCAGCCAAGGAAATACAGGGTCGTCGGAGACCCAGTACTTC.

This chain's CDR3 is CASSLTGDGRSPLHF. DNA for the CDR3: TGCGCCAGCAGCCTGACAGGGGATGGGAGATCACCCCTCCACTTT. The V gene is TRBV5-1, the J gene TRBJ1-6; TRBD1 matches at 8 bases. Germline lookup yields CDR1 SGHRS and CDR2 YFSETQ. The CDR3 spans 15 residues. The ends lost 4 bases at V and 10 bases at J; junction bases unmatched: 10.

A single count supports this clone. CDR3 bases: TGTGCCAGCAGCTCGAGAGGGGGGAACACTGAAGCTTTCTTT. Protein product: CASSSRGGNTEAFF. This chain links TRBV7-8 with TRBJ1-1, with TRBD1 as a possible D gene (6 bases). The germline V gene encodes CDR1 SGHVS and CDR2 FQNEAQ. V dropped 4 bases and J dropped 1 base, with 10 bases sitting between them. The CDR3 has 14 residues. The whole variable domain, remainder taken from reference TRBV7-8 and TRBJ1-1, is GAGVSQSPRYKVAKRGQDVALRCDPISGHVSLFWYQQALGQGPEFLTYFQNEAQLDKSGLPSDRFFAERPEGSVSTLKIQRTQQEDSAVYLCASSSRGGNTEAFFGQGTRLTVV.

The gene calls are TRBV28 and TRBJ2-7, with 7 bases lining up with TRBD1. The CDR3 is 15 residues long. Germline V gene lookup returns CDR1 MDHEN and CDR2 SYDVKM. The V and J ends lost 4 bases and 0 bases, in that order; junction bases with no gene match: 6. Here the CDR3 reads CASSSDRAGSYEQYV. CDR3 sequence (DNA): TGTGCCAGCAGTTCAGACAGGGCTGGCTCCTACGAGCAGTACGTC.

The chain employs TRBV19 and TRBJ1-1, with D perhaps matching TRBD1 (5 bases). Germline V gives CDR1 LNHDA, CDR2 SQIVND (reference sequence). Trimming took 4 bases from V and 4 from J, leaving 10 bases between them. This CDR3 has 13 residues. CDR3 nucleotide sequence: TGTGCCAGTAGTAACGGGGGGTCCACTGAAGCTTTCTTT. It encodes CASSNGGSTEAFF.

The CDR3: CASSAGGSNEQFF. In nucleotides, the CDR3 is TGCGCCAGCAGCGCCGGAGGGAGCAATGAGCAGTTCTTC. The J gene is TRBJ2-1, the V gene TRBV10-1; D might be TRBD2 (6 bases). Trimming left V 6 bases short and J 6 bases short, with 12 bases between. Looked up from germline, CDR1 is WNHNN and CDR2 is SYGVQD (reference sequence). This CDR3 has 13 residues.

V usage is TRBV7-8 and J usage is TRBJ2-7; tentative D call: TRBD2 (6 bases). The V end lost 0 bases, the J end lost 2 bases, and 23 bases lay between the germline ends. This CDR3 has 19 amino acids. CDR1 is SGHVS, CDR2 FQNEAQ, per germline. CDR3 residues: CASSLAPGGSGARAYEQYF. DNA for the CDR3: TGTGCCAGCAGCTTAGCGCCTGGGGGGTCGGGCGCTAGGGCCTACGAGCAGTACTTC.

This chain links TRBV7-9 with TRBJ2-3; weak D call: TRBD2 (5 bases). Germline V gene sequence: CDR1 SEHNR, CDR2 FQNEAQ (reference sequence). V gave up 5 bases and J gave up 4 bases, with 16 bases separating them. The CDR3 length is 15 residues. Written as DNA, the CDR3 is TGTGCCAGCAGCCCATCGGGGAATAGGCCAGATACGCAGTATTTT. The encoded protein is CASSPSGNRPDTQYF.

On this clone: The junction and the germline gene differ at one end; a read error may be behind it. This chain links TRBV5-6 with TRBJ2-1; 10 bases map to TRBD2. Germline CDR1 reads SGHDT; CDR2 reads YYEEEE. The CDR3 contains 16 residues. The CDR3 loop reads CASTPKERGGNNKQFF. CDR3 nucleotides: TGTGCCAGCACCCCGAAAGAGCGGGGGGGTAACAATAAGCAGTTCTTC.

This clone was seen a single time. The chain's CDR3 is CASSSSPGDYQPQHF. The CDR3 DNA sequence: TGTGCCAGTAGTAGTTCTCCGGGGGACTATCAGCCCCAGCATTTT. This chain connects TRBV19 to TRBJ1-5; possibly TRBD1 for D (5 bases). Trimming took off 4 bases at V and 5 bases at J, with 15 bases between the two ends. This CDR3 contains 15 residues. From germline, CDR1 is LNHDA and CDR2 SQIVND (reference sequence).

The CDR3 DNA sequence: TGTGCCAGCAGCCACGGGACATCCTACGAGCAGTACGTC. Protein: CASSHGTSYEQYV. The J gene is TRBJ2-7, the V gene TRBV6-5, with D possibly TRBD1 on 6 matching bases. The CDR3 spans 13 residues. V lost 6 bases and J lost 1, with 10 bases in between. The V gene's germline CDR1 is MNHEY and CDR2 SVGAGI.

Of note for this clone: Other nucleotide sequences from this sample produce the same CDR3. The chain joins TRBV7-9 to TRBJ1-3; D remains ambiguous. Trimming left V 2 bases short and J 0 bases short, with 5 bases between. The CDR3 length is 14 residues. Looked up from germline, CDR1 is SEHNR and CDR2 is FQNEAQ (reference sequence). CDR3 in amino acids: CASSLSVSGNTIYF. CDR3 bases: TGTGCCAGCAGCTTATCCGTCTCTGGAAACACCATATATTTT.

V and J are TRBV5-6 and TRBJ2-1; possibly TRBD1 for D (5 bases). Trimming left V 4 bases short and J 0 bases short, with 8 bases between. The germline V gene encodes CDR1 SGHDT and CDR2 YYEEEE. The CDR3 spans 14 residues. The CDR3, as DNA: TGTGCCAGCAGCAAAGGGGTCTCCTACAATGAGCAGTTCTTC. It is translated as CASSKGVSYNEQFF.

Only one count was recorded for this clone. The rearrangement joins TRBV15 to TRBJ1-1; D gene ambiguous. CDR1 LNHNV and CDR2 YYDKDF come from the germline V gene (reference sequence). The CDR3 is made up of 15 amino acids. With 0 bases removed from V and 4 bases from J, the gap between germline ends came to 12 bases. The CDR3 loop is CATSRDAGGSTEAFF. The DNA of the CDR3 is TGTGCCACCAGCAGAGATGCGGGAGGGAGCACTGAAGCTTTCTTT.